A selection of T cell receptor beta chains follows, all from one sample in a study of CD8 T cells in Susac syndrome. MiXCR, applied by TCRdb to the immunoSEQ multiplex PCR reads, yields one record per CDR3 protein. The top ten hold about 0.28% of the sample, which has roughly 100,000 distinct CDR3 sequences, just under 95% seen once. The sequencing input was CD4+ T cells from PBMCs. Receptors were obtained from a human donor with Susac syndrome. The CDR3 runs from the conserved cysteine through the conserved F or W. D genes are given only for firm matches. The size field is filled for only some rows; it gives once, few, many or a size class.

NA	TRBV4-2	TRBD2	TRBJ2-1	CASSQLLAGEDEQFF	TGTGCCAGCAGCCAACTACTAGCGGGGGAGGATGAGCAGTTCTTC
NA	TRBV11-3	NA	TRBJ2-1	CASSLLADNEQFF	TGTGCCAGCAGCTTATTAGCGGACAATGAGCAGTTCTTC
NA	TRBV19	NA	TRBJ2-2	CASTTSGPDTGELFF	TGTGCCAGTACCACGTCGGGGCCGGACACCGGGGAGCTGTTTTTT
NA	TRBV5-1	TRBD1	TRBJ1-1	CASSLDRGFTFF	TGCGCCAGCAGCCTGGACAGGGGCTTTACTTTCTTT
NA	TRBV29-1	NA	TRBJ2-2	CSVSHRAMTGELFF	TGCAGCGTTTCTCACAGGGCAATGACCGGGGAGCTGTTTTTT
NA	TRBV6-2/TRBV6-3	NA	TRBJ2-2	CATLERSNTGELFF	TGTGCCACCCTTGAACGATCGAACACCGGGGAGCTGTTTTTT
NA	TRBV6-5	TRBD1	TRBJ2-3	CASSPRTGSGDTQYF	TGTGCCAGCAGCCCGCGGACAGGGTCGGGTGATACGCAGTATTTT
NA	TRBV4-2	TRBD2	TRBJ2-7	CATSGGEAYEQYF	TGTGCCACGAGCGGGGGGGAGGCCTACGAGCAGTACTTC
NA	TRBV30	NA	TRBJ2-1	CAWSATGRNEQFF	TGTGCCTGGAGTGCGACAGGGAGGAATGAGCAGTTCTTC
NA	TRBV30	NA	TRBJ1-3	CAWTSLGGKGNTIYF	TGTGCCTGGACCTCCCTGGGAGGGAAAGGAAACACCATATATTTT
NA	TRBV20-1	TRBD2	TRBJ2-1	CSAEGTSGGFGSHEQFF	TGCAGTGCCGAGGGGACTAGCGGGGGGTTTGGCTCGCATGAGCAGTTCTTC
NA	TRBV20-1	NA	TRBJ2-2	CSARSPNTGELFF	TGCAGTGCTAGAAGCCCGAACACCGGGGAGCTGTTTTTT
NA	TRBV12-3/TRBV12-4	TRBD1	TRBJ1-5	CASGQGAGQPQHF	TGTGCCAGCGGACAGGGGGCAGGTCAGCCCCAGCATTTT
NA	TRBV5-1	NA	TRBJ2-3	CASSPGEGGSTDTQYF	TGCGCCAGCAGCCCCGGGGAGGGGGGTAGCACAGATACGCAGTATTTT
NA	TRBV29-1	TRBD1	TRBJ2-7	CSVSRDRGYEQYF	TGCAGCGTTTCTCGGGACAGGGGCTACGAGCAGTACTTC
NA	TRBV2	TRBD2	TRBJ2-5	CASSGRSGGETQYF	TGTGCCAGCAGTGGAAGAAGCGGGGGAGAGACCCAGTACTTC
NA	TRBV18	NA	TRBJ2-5	CASSLTIGTEETQYF	TGTGCCAGCTCACTCACTATCGGGACTGAAGAGACCCAGTACTTC
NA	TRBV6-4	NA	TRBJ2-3	CASSDARADTQYF	TGTGCCAGCAGTGACGCCCGGGCAGATACGCAGTATTTT
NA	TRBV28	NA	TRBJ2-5	CASRTAGETQYF	TGTGCCAGCCGGACCGCAGGAGAGACCCAGTACTTC
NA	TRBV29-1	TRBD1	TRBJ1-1	CSVEEGRGLNEAFF	TGCAGCGTTGAAGAGGGCAGGGGGCTCAATGAAGCTTTCTTT
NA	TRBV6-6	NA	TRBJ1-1	CASSYEGGKDEAFF	TGTGCCAGCAGTTACGAGGGAGGAAAAGACGAAGCTTTCTTT
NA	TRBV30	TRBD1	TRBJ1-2	CAWSRDRFSNYGYTF	TGTGCCTGGAGTCGGGACAGATTTTCTAACTATGGCTACACCTTC
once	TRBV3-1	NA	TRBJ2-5	CASSPMTVQETQYF	TGTGCCAGCAGCCCTATGACAGTCCAAGAGACCCAGTACTTC
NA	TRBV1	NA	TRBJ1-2	CTSSDRAKGYTF	TGCACCAGCTCGGACAGGGCGAAGGGCTACACCTTC
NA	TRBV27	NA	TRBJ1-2	CASSVGGRNYGYTF	TGTGCCAGCTCGGTTGGGGGGCGAAACTATGGCTACACCTTC
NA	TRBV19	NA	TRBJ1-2	CASTLLLGLSYGYTF	TGTGCCAGTACCCTCCTTCTGGGACTCTCCTATGGCTACACCTTC
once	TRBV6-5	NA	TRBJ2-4	CASSHQWDGADIQYF	TGTGCCAGCAGTCACCAATGGGACGGGGCTGACATTCAGTACTTC
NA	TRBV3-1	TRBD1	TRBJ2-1	CASSQDLVRGLLNEQFF	TGTGCCAGCAGCCAAGATCTCGTGAGGGGGCTACTCAATGAGCAGTTCTTC
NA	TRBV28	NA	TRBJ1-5	CASSLGGHNNQPQHF	TGTGCCAGCAGTTTAGGGGGTCACAACAATCAGCCCCAGCATTTT
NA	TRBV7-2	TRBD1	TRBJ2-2	CASSMRTGPGELFF	TGTGCCAGCAGCATGCGGACAGGTCCCGGGGAGCTGTTTTTT
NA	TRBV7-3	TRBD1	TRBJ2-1	CASSEAGGPYNEQFF	TGTGCCAGCAGCGAAGCAGGGGGCCCTTACAATGAGCAGTTCTTC